A single sample gave rise to the 21 T cell receptor beta chains below, sequenced in a study of T cells in Graves' hyperthyroidism and ophthalmopathy. The CDR3 regions of TCR beta were amplified from RNA transcripts. RT-PCR in the first round (using the HTBI primer set) targeted the TCR CDR3. TCRdb fed the multiplex PCR reads into MiXCR, producing one record per CDR3 protein. The sample has 700,000 to 950,000 distinct CDR3 sequences; 30% to 40% are singletons. The sample consisted of blood. The source is a middle-aged woman with Graves' hyperthyroidism.

The chain carries TRBV5-1 and TRBJ1-1; weak D call: TRBD1 (5 bases). Trimming left V 4 bases short and J 4 bases short, with 17 bases between. Germline loops: CDR1 SGHRS, CDR2 YFSETQ. The CDR3 has 15 amino acids. The CDR3 protein is CASSQVAGFGTEAFF. For the CDR3, the DNA is TGCGCCAGCAGCCAAGTCGCAGGGTTTGGCACTGAAGCTTTCTTT.

The chain couples TRBV2 to TRBJ1-5; 7 nucleotides align to TRBD1. The CDR3 is 19 residues long. CDR1 and CDR2 (germline): SNHLY, FYNNEI. V lost 5 bases and J lost 0; bases outside the gene matches: 16. In DNA form, the CDR3 reads TGTGCCAGCAGTTCCCGGGGGCCGGGACAGCTCAATAGCAATCAGCCCCAGCATTTT. This codes for CASSSRGPGQLNSNQPQHF.

This clonotype was seen a few times. CDR3 sequence (DNA): TGTGCCAGCAGCCCCGTTCTTCCAGGGAATTCACCCCTCCACTTT. It codes for CASSPVLPGNSPLHF. The chain links TRBV6-2 or TRBV6-3 to TRBJ1-6, with D possibly TRBD1 on 5 matching bases. CDR3 length: 15 residues. V lost 6 bases and J 7 bases, leaving 16 bases between the germline ends. Germline assignment: CDR1 MNHEY and CDR2 SVGEGT.

The rearrangement uses TRBV14 and TRBJ2-2, with D tentatively TRBD2 (6 bases). This CDR3 is 15 amino acids long. V was clipped by 2 bases and J by 7 bases, with 14 bases between them. Germline V lookup: CDR1 SGHDN, CDR2 FVKESK. The CDR3 nucleotides are TGTGCCAGCAGCCAATTGGCAGGAGGGATCGGGGAGCTGTTTTTT. Amino acids: CASSQLAGGIGELFF. The full variable domain, rest sourced from reference TRBV14 and TRBJ2-2, is EAGVTQFPSHSVIEKGQTVTLRCDPISGHDNLYWYRRVMGKEIKFLLHFVKESKQDESGMPNNRFLAERTGGTYSTLKVQPAELEDSGVYFCASSQLAGGIGELFFGEGSRLTVL.

A remark on this clonotype: This may stem from a read error, because a much larger clone lies one nucleotide away. The chain combines TRBV9 with TRBJ2-5; the D is unclear. The CDR3 contains 15 residues. The germline V gene encodes CDR1 SGDLS and CDR2 YYNGEE. CDR3 sequence: CASSVSLKGQEAQYF. The CDR3, as DNA: TGTGCCAGCAGCGTAAGTCTCAAGGGCCAAGAGGCCCAGTACTTC.

The chain recombines TRBV6-1 with TRBJ1-1; D is possibly TRBD1 (5 bases). With 8 bases removed from V and 1 base from J, the gap between germline ends came to 8 bases. Germline lookup yields CDR1 MNHNS and CDR2 SASEGT. The CDR3 contains 12 residues. Written as DNA, the CDR3 is TGTGCCAGCGCAGGGTGGAACACTGAAGCTTTCTTT. Amino acids: CASAGWNTEAFF.

The V gene is TRBV15, the J gene TRBJ2-3; 7 nucleotides line up with TRBD2. CDR1 is LNHNV and CDR2 is YYDKDF in the germline V gene (reference sequence). The CDR3 spans 15 residues. Trimming at V came to 4 bases and at J to 2 bases, leaving 6 bases not matched to a gene. CDR3 nucleotide sequence: TGTGCCACCAGCACCAGGGAGGGGTTCACAGATACGCAGTATTTT. This encodes CATSTREGFTDTQYF.

This clonotype showed up many times. CDR3 nucleotide sequence: TGCGCCAGCAAAACAGATCCATCAACACTCAATGAAAAACTGTTTTTT. Translation: CASKTDPSTLNEKLFF. The rearrangement uses TRBV10-2 and TRBJ1-4; D is uncertain. Germline lookup yields CDR1 WSHSY and CDR2 SAAADI. This CDR3 has 16 residues. V lost 7 bases and J lost 5, with 20 bases in between.

This clonotype came up many times. This rearrangement joins TRBV7-9 to TRBJ1-1; maybe TRBD1 (6 bases). CDR1 is SEHNR and CDR2 is FQNEAQ in the germline V gene (reference sequence). The V end was cut by 4 bases, the J end by 10 bases, with 10 bases between. The CDR3 covers 11 residues. CDR3 nucleotides: TGTGCCAGCAGCTGCCTGACAGGAGCTTTCTTT. Translating gives CASSCLTGAFF.

This clonotype was seen a few times. This may stem from a read error, because a much larger clone lies one nucleotide away. V is TRBV7-9 and J is TRBJ1-1; D is ambiguous. V lost 3 bases to trimming and J lost 2 bases, with 16 bases between them. Germline V lookup: CDR1 SEHNR, CDR2 FQNEAQ (reference sequence). The CDR3 is 16 residues long. The CDR3 loop reads CASSFWSGRRNTEAFF. Written as DNA, the CDR3 is TGTGCCAGCAGCTTTTGGTCGGGCCGGAGAAACACTGAAGCTTTCTTT.

A word on this clonotype: A read error may explain this, as a much larger clone is one base away. J is TRBJ2-5 and V is TRBV12-3 or TRBV12-4; D call uncertain. This CDR3 contains 13 residues. CDR3 residues: CVSSDGWVETQYF. CDR3 DNA: TGTGTCAGCAGTGACGGGTGGGTTGAGACCCAGTACTTC.

This clonotype was counted only a few times. The chain couples TRBV5-5 to TRBJ2-7, with TRBD1 matching 7 bases. The V segment lost 7 bases and the J segment 1 base; nucleotides outside the gene matches: 11. The CDR3 is made up of 15 amino acids. CDR1 is SGHKS and CDR2 is YYEKEE in the germline V gene (reference sequence). The CDR3 region is CASGLGDSGSYEQYF. Here the CDR3 DNA reads TGTGCCAGCGGATTGGGGGACAGTGGTTCCTACGAGCAGTACTTC. Together with reference TRBV5-5 and TRBJ2-7, the CDR3 gives the full variable domain: DAGVTQSPTHLIKTRGQQVTLRCSPISGHKSVSWYQQVLGQGPQFIFQYYEKEERGRGNFPDRFSARQFPNYSSELNVNALLLGDSALYLCASGLGDSGSYEQYFGPGTRLTVT.

This clonotype was detected many times. The chain has TRBV7-6 and TRBJ1-1, with no clear D. Trimming removed 1 base from V and 0 bases from J, with 9 bases in between. From germline, CDR1 is SGHVS and CDR2 FNYEAQ. CDR3 size: 15 residues. The CDR3 DNA reads TGTGCCAGCAGCTTAGAGGGCAGCGTGAACACTGAAGCTTTCTTT. Its protein is CASSLEGSVNTEAFF. Full variable domain (outside the CDR3, taken from reference TRBV7-6 and TRBJ1-1): GAGVSQSPRYKVTKRGQDVALRCDPISGHVSLYWYRQALGQGPEFLTYFNYEAQQDKSGLPNDRFSAERPEGSISTLTIQRTEQRDSAMYRCASSLEGSVNTEAFFGQGTRLTVV.

This clonotype was counted ten times or more. The rearrangement links TRBV29-1 to TRBJ1-2, with D uncertain. The CDR3 spans 13 residues. The V end was cut by 0 bases, the J end by 4 bases, with 9 bases between. The V gene's germline CDR1 is SQVTM and CDR2 ANQGSEA. The DNA for the CDR3 is TGCAGCGTTGAAGATAGGGCCTTCTATGGCTACACCTTC. Protein: CSVEDRAFYGYTF.

This clonotype was observed many times. The genes are TRBV20-1 and TRBJ2-7; 7 bases are shared with TRBD1. The CDR3 is 14 residues long. Looked up from germline, CDR1 is DFQATT and CDR2 is SNEGSKA (reference sequence). Unmatched junction bases numbered 7, after V lost 3 bases and J lost 2 bases. CDR3 DNA: TGCAGTGCTAGCCGGGACAGTATCGCCTACGAGCAGTACTTC. Its translation is CSASRDSIAYEQYF.

This clonotype was found many times. The chain employs TRBV9 and TRBJ1-2; 8 bases fit TRBD1. Germline V lookup: CDR1 SGDLS, CDR2 YYNGEE. J gave up 2 bases and V 0 bases, and 0 bases lay outside the gene matches. The CDR3 is made up of 14 amino acids. In DNA form, the CDR3 reads TGTGCCAGCAGCGTAGGGACAGGGAACTATGGCTACACCTTC. This encodes CASSVGTGNYGYTF.

The J gene is TRBJ1-1, the V gene TRBV11-2; D is perhaps TRBD1 (5 bases). The germline V and J ends were trimmed by 3 bases and 6 bases, with 11 bases remaining between them. Germline V gives CDR1 SGHAT, CDR2 FQNNGV. This CDR3 has 13 residues. This CDR3 is CASSLGRISEAFF. For the CDR3, the DNA is TGTGCCAGCAGCTTGGGACGGATTTCTGAAGCTTTCTTT. The full variable domain, completed using reference TRBV11-2 and TRBJ1-1, is EAGVAQSPRYKIIEKRQSVAFWCNPISGHATLYWYQQILGQGPKLLIQFQNNGVVDDSQLPKDRFSAERLKGVDSTLKIQPAKLEDSAVYLCASSLGRISEAFFGQGTRLTVV.

This chain links TRBV6-2 or TRBV6-3 with TRBJ1-5; D is ambiguous. This CDR3 is 13 amino acids long. Trimming pared 6 bases from V and 7 bases from J, leaving 13 bases between. Per the germline V gene, CDR1 is MNHEY and CDR2 is SVGEGT. The CDR3 protein is CASSPSLGQPQHF. Here the CDR3 DNA reads TGTGCCAGCAGCCCGTCTTTGGGCCAGCCCCAGCATTTT.

This chain joins TRBV7-9 and TRBJ2-5; 10 positions match TRBD2. CDR3 length: 15 residues. V lost 5 bases, J lost 0 bases, and 3 bases stayed unmatched. Germline CDR1 SEHNR, CDR2 FQNEAQ (reference sequence). CDR3 region: CASSPGLADQETQYF. The CDR3 coding sequence is TGTGCCAGCAGCCCAGGACTAGCGGACCAAGAGACCCAGTACTTC.

A remark on this clonotype: A much more abundant neighbour one base away suggests this may be a read error. This chain links TRBV24-1 with TRBJ2-5, with no clear D. In germline, CDR1 is KGHDR, CDR2 SFDVKD. The CDR3 is 13 residues long. In DNA, the CDR3 is TGTGCCACCGGTGATTTGACCCTAGAGACCCAGTACTTC. Residues: CATGDLTLETQYF.

This clonotype was seen repeatedly, ten times or more. V gene TRBV19 combines with J gene TRBJ1-3, with D possibly matching TRBD1 (5 bases). The CDR3 loop spans 15 amino acids. Looked up from germline, CDR1 is LNHDA and CDR2 is SQIVND (reference sequence). Trimming removed 4 bases at V and 0 bases at J, with 10 bases between. The CDR3, as DNA: TGTGCCAGTAGTAATCAGGGTTCCTCTGGAAACACCATATATTTT. Its protein product is CASSNQGSSGNTIYF.